This T cell receptor beta chain was sequenced for a study of T cell repertoires in cytomegalovirus infection. Looking at the study overall: Public signatures in TCR beta pointed to CMV infection and matching HLA type.

TCRdb reprocessed the reads with MiXCR, giving one entry per CDR3 protein. Seen here are under 100,000 distinct CDR3 sequences, 3.7% observed once, and the top ten hold over 4.5%. This clonotype occurred many times. The CDR3 has 13 residues. V was clipped by 5 bases and J by 9 bases; unmatched bases: 4. Germline V gene sequence: CDR1 SGHTA, CDR2 FQGNSA. Sequenced: PBMCs. The TCR comes from a human donor in good health (CMV status not recorded). Some clones in this sample may be carry-over from other donors' samples. The chain joins TRBV7-2 to TRBJ2-1; 10 nucleotides line up with TRBD1. The CDR3 DNA is TGTGCCAGCAGCACGGACAGGGGGTTTGAGCAGTTCTTC. Translated: CASSTDRGFEQFF.